These 25 T cell receptor beta chains share one sample of origin, sequenced in a study of PD-L1 blockade in urothelial cancer. Produced via immunoSEQ multiplex PCR; TCRdb's table is partial and in-frame only. Of around 47,000 clones in the sample, 82% are singletons; the top ten hold 13%. Time point defined: peripheral blood 6 weeks after treatment start. The sequenced sample was PBMCs, obtained around atezolizumab (anti-PD-L1) treatment. Receptors were obtained from a man between 60 and 75 years old with urothelial cancer.

This chain joins TRBV5-1 and TRBJ2-7; possible D gene TRBD2, 5 bases. CDR1 is SGHRS, CDR2 YFSETQ, per germline. V was cut by 0 bases and J by 1 base, with 5 bases left in between. The CDR3 consists of 13 residues. CDR3 residues: CASSLAGSYEQYF. The CDR3 DNA is TGCGCCAGCAGCTTGGCGGGGTCCTACGAGCAGTACTTC. Based on the CDR3 plus reference TRBV5-1 and TRBJ2-7, the full variable domain is KAGVTQTPRYLIKTRGQQVTLSCSPISGHRSVSWYQQTPGQGLQFLFEYFSETQRNKGNFPGRFSGRQFSNSRSEMNVSTLELGDSALYLCASSLAGSYEQYFGPGTRLTVT.

The chain joins TRBV6-1 to TRBJ2-3, with a possible D match to TRBD1 (6 bases). Trimming took off 11 bases at V and 0 bases at J, with 18 bases between the two ends. This CDR3 spans 15 amino acids. The germline V gene encodes CDR1 MNHNS and CDR2 SASEGT. The CDR3 here is CAGGRTFASTDTQYF. The CDR3 nucleotides read TGTGCCGGGGGCCGGACATTTGCTAGCACAGATACGCAGTATTTT.

The chain employs TRBV2 and TRBJ2-3; TRBD2 matches at 15 bases. The CDR3 consists of 15 residues. Trimming cost V 6 bases and J 9 bases; bases outside gene matches: 7. Per the germline V gene, CDR1 is SNHLY and CDR2 is FYNNEI. The CDR3: CASSLRTSGGGTQYF. DNA of the CDR3: TGTGCCAGCAGCCTCCGGACTAGCGGGGGGGGAACGCAGTATTTT.

J is TRBJ2-7 and V is TRBV19, with 11 bases lining up with TRBD1. The germline CDR1 and CDR2 sequences are LNHDA and SQIVND (reference sequence). The CDR3 has 15 amino acids. J was trimmed by 5 bases and V by 6 bases; bases with no gene match: 9. The CDR3 region is CASRTAGQGAHEQYF. CDR3 nucleotides: TGTGCCAGTAGGACAGCCGGACAGGGGGCACACGAGCAGTACTTC.

The chain couples TRBV5-1 to TRBJ2-3; D is perhaps TRBD2 (5 bases). The germline V and J ends were trimmed by 0 bases and 3 bases, with 11 bases remaining between them. This CDR3 spans 15 amino acids. Looked up from germline, CDR1 is SGHRS and CDR2 is YFSETQ. CDR3 residues: CASSLAGRDTDTQYF. The CDR3 region has the DNA TGCGCCAGCAGCTTGGCCGGACGGGATACAGATACGCAGTATTTT.

There are a few counts of this clone. The chain uses TRBV29-1 and TRBJ1-1, with D maybe TRBD1 (5 bases). CDR3 length: 12 amino acids. Germline V gene sequence: CDR1 SQVTM, CDR2 ANQGSEA. CDR3: CSGGRGNTEAFF. The CDR3 DNA follows: TGCAGTGGGGGGAGGGGGAACACTGAAGCTTTCTTT.

This chain joins TRBV10-3 and TRBJ2-5; 12 nucleotides match TRBD1. CDR1 and CDR2 (germline): ENHRY, SYGVKD. Unmatched junction bases numbered 5, after V lost 6 bases and J lost 3 bases. The CDR3 has 15 residues. The CDR3 reads CAIRRGQGAEETQYF. Written as DNA, the CDR3 is TGTGCCATCAGACGGGGACAGGGGGCTGAAGAGACCCAGTACTTC.

J is TRBJ2-5 and V is TRBV30; no firm D call. Germline V gene lookup returns CDR1 GTSNPN and CDR2 SVGIG (reference sequence). This CDR3 contains 13 residues. V lost 2 bases and J 5 bases, leaving 12 bases between the germline ends. The DNA of the CDR3 is TGTGCCTGGAGTATCAACCACAAGGAGACCCAGTACTTC. The encoded protein is CAWSINHKETQYF.

The rearrangement links TRBV7-9 to TRBJ1-2; TRBD1 might be the D (6 bases). Germline V gives CDR1 SEHNR, CDR2 FQNEAQ (reference sequence). This CDR3 contains 15 residues. The V end lost 5 bases, the J end lost 4 bases, and 17 bases lay between the germline ends. CDR3 in amino acids: CASSPSGVPGYGYTF. The CDR3 bases are TGTGCCAGCAGCCCATCAGGGGTTCCCGGCTATGGCTACACCTTC.

The genes are TRBV27 and TRBJ2-7; 8 bases align to TRBD1. Germline-derived CDR1 and CDR2 are MNHEY and SMNVEV (reference sequence). V dropped 3 bases and J dropped 9; count of bases not matched to a gene: 7. The CDR3 length is 13 residues. The CDR3 loop is CASSFQGQGGQYF. The DNA of the CDR3 is TGTGCCAGCAGTTTCCAAGGACAGGGTGGGCAGTACTTC.

The chain couples TRBV19 to TRBJ2-3, with 7 positions matching TRBD2. Trimming took 4 bases from V and 3 from J; bases not matched to a gene: 13. The CDR3 contains 17 residues. CDR1 LNHDA and CDR2 SQIVND come from the germline V gene (reference sequence). CDR3 amino acids: CASSSRAGVFRTDTQYF. CDR3 coding DNA: TGTGCCAGTAGTAGTCGGGCGGGAGTGTTTAGAACAGATACGCAGTATTTT.

The rearrangement links TRBV10-3 to TRBJ2-1; 10 nucleotides line up with TRBD1. V dropped 2 bases and J dropped 6; count of bases not matched to a gene: 7. Germline V CDR1 and CDR2: ENHRY, SYGVKD. The CDR3 totals 16 residues. The CDR3 sequence: CAISEPGTGEGNEQFF. The CDR3 nucleotides are TGTGCCATCAGTGAGCCCGGGACAGGGGAGGGCAATGAGCAGTTCTTC.

V and J are TRBV6-4 and TRBJ1-2; possible D gene TRBD1, 5 bases. V was pared by 4 bases and J by 4 bases, with 16 bases between. In germline, CDR1 is MRHNA, CDR2 SNTAGT. The CDR3 totals 15 residues. For the CDR3, the DNA is TGTGCCAGCAGTGTGGGCACAGGCTTGACCTATGGCTACACCTTC. Its protein is CASSVGTGLTYGYTF.

The genes are TRBV5-1 and TRBJ2-2; 12 bases agree with TRBD2. Looked up from germline, CDR1 is SGHRS and CDR2 is YFSETQ. With V trimmed by 3 bases and J by 5 bases, 2 bases remained unmatched. The CDR3 spans 15 residues. The DNA for the CDR3 is TGCGCCAGCAGCTATGGACTAGCGGGGACCGGGGAGCTGTTTTTT. Translation gives CASSYGLAGTGELFF.

Comments on this clone: An end of the junction does not agree with germline; a read error may underlie this. The chain is built from TRBV7-7 and TRBJ2-2, with D tentatively TRBD2 (7 bases). CDR3 size: 14 residues. Germline lookup yields CDR1 SSHAT and CDR2 FNYEAQ (reference sequence). The CDR3, as DNA: TGTGCTAGCAGCCCGGGGAGGGGGACCGGGGAGCTGTTTTTT. Its protein product is CASSPGRGTGELFF.

This clone has more than one count but fewer than ten. This CDR3 is CASGSGQGHETQYF. The CDR3 coding sequence is TGTGCTAGTGGTTCCGGACAGGGGCATGAGACCCAGTACTTC. This chain links TRBV12-5 with TRBJ2-5, with 9 bases fitting TRBD1. Germline CDR1 LGHNT, CDR2 FRNRAP. The CDR3 has 14 residues. With 4 bases clipped from V and 5 bases from J, the junction kept 5 bases outside the gene matches.

The chain couples TRBV29-1 to TRBJ2-5, with TRBD1 matching 9 bases. The end of the DNA fits TRBJ2-7 better, so the J call may be wrong. This CDR3 spans 17 amino acids. Germline CDR1 SQVTM, CDR2 ANQGSEA. The CDR3 DNA sequence: TGCAGCGTTATAGGCCTCACAGGGGGCGCGGGGATTTACGAGCAGTACTTC. It yields the protein CSVIGLTGGAGIYEQYF.

This clone was recorded only once. The gene calls are TRBV5-1 and TRBJ2-2; 7 bases align to TRBD1. Germline V gives CDR1 SGHRS, CDR2 YFSETQ. This CDR3 has 16 amino acids. Trimming cost V 5 bases and J 5 bases; bases outside gene matches: 12. The CDR3 here is CASSKKEQGWTGELFF. The CDR3 nucleotides read TGCGCCAGCAGTAAGAAGGAACAGGGGTGGACCGGGGAGCTGTTTTTT.

This sequence joins TRBV5-1 and TRBJ1-2; no clear D. CDR1 is SGHRS, CDR2 YFSETQ, per germline. This CDR3 is built from 15 residues. Trimming left V 4 bases short and J 6 bases short, with 19 bases between. DNA of the CDR3: TGCGCCAGCAGCCTCGAGGGATTAAGGTATGATGGCTACACCTTC. Translating gives CASSLEGLRYDGYTF. The full variable domain, completed using reference TRBV5-1 and TRBJ1-2, is KAGVTQTPRYLIKTRGQQVTLSCSPISGHRSVSWYQQTPGQGLQFLFEYFSETQRNKGNFPGRFSGRQFSNSRSEMNVSTLELGDSALYLCASSLEGLRYDGYTFGSGTRLTVV.

V and J are TRBV19 and TRBJ1-4; 7 positions agree with TRBD1. CDR3 length: 14 amino acids. Per germline, CDR1 LNHDA and CDR2 SQIVND (reference sequence). V shed 5 bases, J shed 5 bases, and the junction held 5 bases outside the gene matches. CDR3 nucleotides: TGTGCCAGTAGTGCGGACAGGAGCAATGAAAAACTGTTTTTT. Its protein is CASSADRSNEKLFF. The whole variable domain, remainder taken from reference TRBV19 and TRBJ1-4, is DGGITQSPKYLFRKEGQNVTLSCEQNLNHDAMYWYRQDPGQGLRLIYYSQIVNDFQKGDIAEGYSVSREKKESFPLTVTSAQKNPTAFYLCASSADRSNEKLFFGSGTQLSVL.

The rearrangement joins TRBV27 to TRBJ1-2; D might be TRBD1 (5 bases). Trimming took 2 bases from V and 3 from J, leaving 19 bases between them. The CDR3 contains 17 residues. Germline V gene lookup returns CDR1 MNHEY and CDR2 SMNVEV (reference sequence). The CDR3 sequence is CASSLGPGPGGYYGYTF. For the CDR3, the DNA is TGTGCCAGCAGTTTAGGTCCGGGGCCGGGGGGGTACTATGGCTACACCTTC.

The chain links TRBV11-1 to TRBJ2-2; 15 nucleotides align to TRBD2. The CDR3 runs to 16 residues. Unmatched junction bases numbered 8, after V lost 5 bases and J lost 10 bases. CDR1 SGHAT and CDR2 FQDESV come from the germline V gene (reference sequence). CDR3 sequence: CASSAGLAGGGLELFF. For the CDR3, the DNA is TGTGCCAGCAGCGCTGGACTAGCGGGAGGGGGCTTGGAGCTGTTTTTT.

This chain joins TRBV6-5 and TRBJ2-5; TRBD1 might be the D (5 bases). The CDR3 sequence is 14 residues long. The V end was cut by 0 bases, the J end by 5 bases, with 10 bases between. Looked up from germline, CDR1 is MNHEY and CDR2 is SVGAGI. CDR3 amino acids: CASSYSAGKETQYF. The CDR3 DNA sequence: TGTGCCAGCAGTTACTCGGCAGGGAAGGAGACCCAGTACTTC.

The chain is built from TRBV19 and TRBJ1-5; no clear D. With 1 base removed from V and 0 bases from J, the gap between germline ends came to 10 bases. The V gene's germline CDR1 is LNHDA and CDR2 SQIVND (reference sequence). The CDR3 is 16 residues long. Here the CDR3 reads CASSIGGSYSNQPQHF. CDR3 in DNA: TGTGCCAGTAGTATAGGAGGATCTTATAGCAATCAGCCCCAGCATTTT.

The J gene is TRBJ1-4, the V gene TRBV14; no clear D. CDR1 is SGHDN, CDR2 FVKESK, per germline. The ends were cut back, 4 bases at V and 10 bases at J, with 13 bases in the middle. The CDR3 has 13 amino acids. The CDR3 loop reads CASSPAGVRKLFF. CDR3 nucleotide sequence: TGTGCCAGCAGCCCCGCCGGGGTACGAAAACTGTTTTTT.